The present TCR beta chain was sequenced within a study of spatial heterogeneity in lung cancer. Overall study context: The mean occurrence of each unique TCR and UMI combination in raw reads exceeded 9.5. Whole-study results and caveats: At tumor resection, ubiquitous expanded TCRs were detected in blood more often than later.

This clonotype was observed at least ten times. Its antigen is unknown. Every individual TCR cDNA molecule carried its own unique molecular identifier, which allowed correction of PCR and sequencing errors. TCRdb reprocessed the 5' RACE reads via MiXCR and lists one record per CDR3 protein. The table has around 60,000 distinct CDR3 sequences, less than 10% seen once. The time point: sample taken at primary tumor resection. Whole RNA obtained from tumor, nontumor lung or frozen PBMC underwent sequencing without sorting. There were 72 donors, all of them untreated patients with early-stage non-small cell lung cancer. The ends lost 3 bases at V and 2 bases at J; junction bases unmatched: 3. The length of the CDR3 is 14 residues. From germline, CDR1 is LNHNV and CDR2 YYDKDF (reference sequence).

The TCR sequence derives from a female donor with early-stage non-small cell lung cancer. The rearrangement joins TRBV15 to TRBJ2-5; 7 bases are shared with TRBD1. The material was PBMCs, obtained at surgery. CDR3 protein: CATSSRQGQETQYF. CDR3 nucleotides: TGTGCCACCAGCAGCCGACAGGGACAAGAGACCCAGTACTTC.